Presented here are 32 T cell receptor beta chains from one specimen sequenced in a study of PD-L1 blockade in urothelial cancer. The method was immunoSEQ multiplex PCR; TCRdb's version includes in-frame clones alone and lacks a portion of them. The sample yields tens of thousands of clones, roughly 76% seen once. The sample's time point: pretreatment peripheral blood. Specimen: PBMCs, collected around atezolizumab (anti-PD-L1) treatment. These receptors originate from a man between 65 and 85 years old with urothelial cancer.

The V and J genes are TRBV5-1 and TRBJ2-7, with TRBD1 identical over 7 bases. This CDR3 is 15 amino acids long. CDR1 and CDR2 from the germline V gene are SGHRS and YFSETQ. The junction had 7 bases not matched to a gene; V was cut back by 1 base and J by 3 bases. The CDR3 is CASSLSFDRVYEQYF. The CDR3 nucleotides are TGCGCCAGCAGCTTGTCTTTCGACAGGGTCTACGAGCAGTACTTC.

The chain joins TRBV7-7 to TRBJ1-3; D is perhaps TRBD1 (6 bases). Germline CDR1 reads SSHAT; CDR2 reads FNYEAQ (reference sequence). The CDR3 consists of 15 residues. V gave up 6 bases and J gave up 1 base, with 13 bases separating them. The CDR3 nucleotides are TGTGCCAGCAGTTCAGGGGCAGGGTCTGGAAACACCATATATTTT. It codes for CASSSGAGSGNTIYF.

Here the CDR3 reads CASSSGGIGYGYTF. DNA of the CDR3: TGTGCCAGCAGTTCGGGAGGGATAGGCTATGGCTACACCTTC. This chain joins TRBV6-5 and TRBJ1-2, with D hard to call. Germline V CDR1 and CDR2: MNHEY, SVGAGI. The CDR3 contains 14 residues. Trimming cost V 4 bases and J 4 bases, with 13 bases left between them.

CDR3 nucleotide sequence: TGTGCGAGTTCTTTTGGGGGGGCTTCTGGAAACACCATATATTTT. As protein: CASSFGGASGNTIYF. V usage is TRBV5-4 and J usage is TRBJ1-3, with a tentative D call TRBD1 (6 bases). CDR3 size: 15 residues. CDR1 is SGHNT, CDR2 YYREEE, per germline (reference sequence).

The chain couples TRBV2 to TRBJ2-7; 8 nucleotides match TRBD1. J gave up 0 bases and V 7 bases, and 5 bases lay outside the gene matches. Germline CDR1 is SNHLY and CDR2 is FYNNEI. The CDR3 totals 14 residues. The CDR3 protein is CASTNRGSSYEQYF. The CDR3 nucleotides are TGTGCCAGCACTAACAGGGGGAGCTCCTACGAGCAGTACTTC.

The CDR3 spells CASSFATGDGYTF. The CDR3 nucleotides are TGTGCCAGCAGCTTCGCGACAGGGGACGGCTACACCTTC. This chain links TRBV7-2 with TRBJ1-2, with TRBD1 matching over 8 bases. The CDR3 totals 13 residues. The V gene end was trimmed by 3 bases and the J gene end by 8 bases; junction bases not matched to a gene: 5. Germline CDR1 SGHTA, CDR2 FQGNSA.

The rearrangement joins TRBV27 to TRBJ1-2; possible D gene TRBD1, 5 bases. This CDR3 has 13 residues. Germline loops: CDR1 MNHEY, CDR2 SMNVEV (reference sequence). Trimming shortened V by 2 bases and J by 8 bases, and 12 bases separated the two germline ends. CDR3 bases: TGTGCCAGCAGTTTACAGTCCGGGGGGGGCTACACCTTC. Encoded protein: CASSLQSGGGYTF.

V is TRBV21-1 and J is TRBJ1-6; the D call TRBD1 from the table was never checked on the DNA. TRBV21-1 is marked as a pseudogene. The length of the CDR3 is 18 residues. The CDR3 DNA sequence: TGTGCCAGCAGCAAAGTTAGTCCGGACAGGGTTAGTAATTCACCCCTCCACTTT. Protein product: CASSKVSPDRVSNSPLHF.

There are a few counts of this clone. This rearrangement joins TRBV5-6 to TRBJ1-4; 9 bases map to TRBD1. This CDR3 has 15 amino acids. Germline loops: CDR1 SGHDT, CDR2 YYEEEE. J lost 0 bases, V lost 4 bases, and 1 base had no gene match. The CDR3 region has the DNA TGTGCCAGCAGCGGGGACAGGGCAACTAATGAAAAACTGTTTTTT. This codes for CASSGDRATNEKLFF.

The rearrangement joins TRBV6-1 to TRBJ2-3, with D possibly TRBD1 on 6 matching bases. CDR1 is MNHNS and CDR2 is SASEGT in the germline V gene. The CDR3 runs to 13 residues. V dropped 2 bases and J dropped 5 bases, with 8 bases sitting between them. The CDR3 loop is CASSELGGDTQYF. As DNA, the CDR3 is TGTGCCAGCAGTGAATTAGGGGGAGATACGCAGTATTTT.

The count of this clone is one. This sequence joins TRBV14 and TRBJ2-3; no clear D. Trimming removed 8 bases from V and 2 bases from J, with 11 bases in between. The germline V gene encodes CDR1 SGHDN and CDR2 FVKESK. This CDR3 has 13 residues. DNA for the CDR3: TGTGCCAGCGGTACAGCCTTCACAGATACGCAGTATTTT. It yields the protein CASGTAFTDTQYF.

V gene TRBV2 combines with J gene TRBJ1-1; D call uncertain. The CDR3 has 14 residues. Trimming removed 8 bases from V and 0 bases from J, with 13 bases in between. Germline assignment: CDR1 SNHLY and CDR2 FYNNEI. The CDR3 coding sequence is TGTGCCAGCGGCCGGGAAAAAATGAACACTGAAGCTTTCTTT. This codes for CASGREKMNTEAFF.

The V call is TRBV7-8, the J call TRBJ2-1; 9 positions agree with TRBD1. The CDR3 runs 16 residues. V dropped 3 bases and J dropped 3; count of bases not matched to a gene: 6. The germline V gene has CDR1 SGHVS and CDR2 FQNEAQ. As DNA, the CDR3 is TGTGCCAGCAGCTTCACGACAGGGGGGGACTACAATGAGCAGTTCTTC. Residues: CASSFTTGGDYNEQFF.

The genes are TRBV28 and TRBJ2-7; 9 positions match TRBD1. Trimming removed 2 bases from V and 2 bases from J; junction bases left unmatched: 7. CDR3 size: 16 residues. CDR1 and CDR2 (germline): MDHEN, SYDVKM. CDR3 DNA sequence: TGTGCCAGCAGTTTACTGACAGGGGGTTCTCCCTACGAGCAGTACTTC. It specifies CASSLLTGGSPYEQYF.

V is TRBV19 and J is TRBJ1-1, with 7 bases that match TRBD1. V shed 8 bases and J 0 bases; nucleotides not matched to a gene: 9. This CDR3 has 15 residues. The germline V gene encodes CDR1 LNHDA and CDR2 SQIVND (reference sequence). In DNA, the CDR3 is TGTGCCAGTCGAATGGAGGGGGCGGTGAACACTGAAGCTTTCTTT. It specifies CASRMEGAVNTEAFF.

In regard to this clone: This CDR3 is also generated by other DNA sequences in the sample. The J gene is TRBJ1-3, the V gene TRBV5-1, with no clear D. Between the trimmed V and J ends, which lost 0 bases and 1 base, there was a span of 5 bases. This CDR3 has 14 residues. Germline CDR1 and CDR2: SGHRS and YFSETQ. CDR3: CASSLDGSGNTIYF. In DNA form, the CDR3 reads TGCGCCAGCAGCTTGGACGGTTCTGGAAACACCATATATTTT.

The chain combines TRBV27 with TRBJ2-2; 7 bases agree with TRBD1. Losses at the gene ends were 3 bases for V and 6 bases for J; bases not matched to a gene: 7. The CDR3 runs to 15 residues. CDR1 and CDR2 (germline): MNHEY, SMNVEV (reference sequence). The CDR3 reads CASSFWPGGSGELFF. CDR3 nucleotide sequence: TGTGCCAGCAGTTTCTGGCCAGGGGGTTCCGGGGAGCTGTTTTTT.

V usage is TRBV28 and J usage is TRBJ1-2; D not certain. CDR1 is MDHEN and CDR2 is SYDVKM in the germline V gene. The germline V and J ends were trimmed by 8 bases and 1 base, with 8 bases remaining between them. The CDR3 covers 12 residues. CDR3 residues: CASGPFNYGYTF. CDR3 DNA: TGTGCCAGCGGCCCCTTTAACTATGGCTACACCTTC.

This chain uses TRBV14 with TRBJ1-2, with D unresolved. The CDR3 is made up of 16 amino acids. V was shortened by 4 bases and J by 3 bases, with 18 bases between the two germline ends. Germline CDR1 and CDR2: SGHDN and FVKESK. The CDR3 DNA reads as TGTGCCAGCAGCCCCATCAGTGTGGTCCCTCACTATGGCTACACCTTC. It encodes CASSPISVVPHYGYTF.

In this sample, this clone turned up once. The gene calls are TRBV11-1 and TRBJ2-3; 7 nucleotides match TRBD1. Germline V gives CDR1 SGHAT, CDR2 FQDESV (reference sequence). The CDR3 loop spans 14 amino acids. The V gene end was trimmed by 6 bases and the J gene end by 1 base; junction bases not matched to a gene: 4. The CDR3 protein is CASSGTEGTDTQYF. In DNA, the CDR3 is TGTGCCAGCAGTGGGACAGAGGGCACAGATACGCAGTATTTT. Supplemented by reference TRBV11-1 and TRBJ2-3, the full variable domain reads EAEVAQSPRYKITEKSQAVAFWCDPISGHATLYWYRQILGQGPELLVQFQDESVVDDSQLPKDRFSAERLKGVDSTLKIQPAELGDSAMYLCASSGTEGTDTQYFGPGTRLTVL.

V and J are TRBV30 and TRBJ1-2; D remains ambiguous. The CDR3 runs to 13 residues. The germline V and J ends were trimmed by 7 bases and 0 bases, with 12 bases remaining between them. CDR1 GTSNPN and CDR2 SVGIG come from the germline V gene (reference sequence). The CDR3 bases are TGTGCCTACATCCCGCTAGCTAACTATGGCTACACCTTC. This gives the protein CAYIPLANYGYTF.

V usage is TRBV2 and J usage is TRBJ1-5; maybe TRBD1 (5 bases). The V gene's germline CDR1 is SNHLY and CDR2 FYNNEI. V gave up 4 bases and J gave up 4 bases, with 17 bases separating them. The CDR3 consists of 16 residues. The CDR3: CASSGISDSFNQPQHF. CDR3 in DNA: TGTGCCAGCAGTGGCATCAGCGACAGCTTTAATCAGCCCCAGCATTTT.

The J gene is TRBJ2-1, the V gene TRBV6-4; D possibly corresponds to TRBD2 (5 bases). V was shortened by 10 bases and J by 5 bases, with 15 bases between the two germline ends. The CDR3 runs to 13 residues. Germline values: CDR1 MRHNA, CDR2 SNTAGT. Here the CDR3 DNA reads TGTGCCACCTCAAGCGGACCCAACAATGAGCAGTTCTTC. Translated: CATSSGPNNEQFF.

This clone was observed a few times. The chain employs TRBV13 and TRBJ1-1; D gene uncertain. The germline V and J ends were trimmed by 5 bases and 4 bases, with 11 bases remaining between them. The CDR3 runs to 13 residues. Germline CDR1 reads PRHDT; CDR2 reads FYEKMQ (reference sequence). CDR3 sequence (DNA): TGTGCCAGCAGCACCAAGCGGTCCACTGAAGCTTTCTTT. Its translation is CASSTKRSTEAFF.

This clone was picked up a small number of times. This CDR3 is CASSLGLALGEETQYF. Written as DNA, the CDR3 is TGTGCCAGCAGCCTCGGACTAGCGTTAGGGGAGGAGACCCAGTACTTC. This rearrangement joins TRBV11-3 to TRBJ2-5, with 9 bases matching TRBD2. CDR1 SGHNT and CDR2 YENEEA come from the germline V gene. Germline trimming cut 5 bases from V and 5 bases from J; bases unmatched to any gene: 12. This CDR3 contains 16 residues.

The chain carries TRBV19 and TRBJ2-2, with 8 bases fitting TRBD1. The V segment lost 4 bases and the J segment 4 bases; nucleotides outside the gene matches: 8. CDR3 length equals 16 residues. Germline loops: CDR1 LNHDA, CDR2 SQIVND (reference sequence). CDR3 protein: CASSTHRGRSTGELFF. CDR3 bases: TGTGCCAGTAGTACTCACAGGGGGAGAAGCACCGGGGAGCTGTTTTTT.

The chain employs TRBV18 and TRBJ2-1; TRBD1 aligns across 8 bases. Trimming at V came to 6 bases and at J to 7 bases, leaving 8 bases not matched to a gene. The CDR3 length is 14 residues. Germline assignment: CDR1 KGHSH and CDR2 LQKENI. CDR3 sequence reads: CASSGQGVINEQFF. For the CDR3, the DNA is TGTGCCAGCTCCGGACAGGGAGTAATAAATGAGCAGTTCTTC. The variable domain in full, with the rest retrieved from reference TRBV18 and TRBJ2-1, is NAGVMQNPRHLVRRRGQEARLRCSPMKGHSHVYWYRQLPEEGLKFMVYLQKENIIDESGMPKERFSAEFPKEGPSILRIQQVVRGDSAAYFCASSGQGVINEQFFGPGTRLTVL.

The CDR3 coding sequence is TGTGCCAGCAAAATCGCGTCCGACTACGAGCAGTACTTC. This codes for CASKIASDYEQYF. V is TRBV2 and J is TRBJ2-7; D unclear. The CDR3 has 13 residues. Trimming took off 7 bases at V and 3 bases at J, with 13 bases between the two ends. Germline lookup yields CDR1 SNHLY and CDR2 FYNNEI.

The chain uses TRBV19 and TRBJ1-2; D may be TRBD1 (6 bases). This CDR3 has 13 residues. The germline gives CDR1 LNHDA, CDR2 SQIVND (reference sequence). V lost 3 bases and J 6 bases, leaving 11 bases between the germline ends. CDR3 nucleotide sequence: TGTGCCAGTAGTATGAACAGGGACCATGGCTACACCTTC. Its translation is CASSMNRDHGYTF. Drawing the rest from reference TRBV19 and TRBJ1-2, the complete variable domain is DGGITQSPKYLFRKEGQNVTLSCEQNLNHDAMYWYRQDPGQGLRLIYYSQIVNDFQKGDIAEGYSVSREKKESFPLTVTSAQKNPTAFYLCASSMNRDHGYTFGSGTRLTVV.

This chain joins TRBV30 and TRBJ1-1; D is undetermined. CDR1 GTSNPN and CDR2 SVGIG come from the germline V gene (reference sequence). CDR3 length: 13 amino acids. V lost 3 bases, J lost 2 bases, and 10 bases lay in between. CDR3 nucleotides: TGTGCCTGGAGAACACAGCCTAACACTGAAGCTTTCTTT. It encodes CAWRTQPNTEAFF. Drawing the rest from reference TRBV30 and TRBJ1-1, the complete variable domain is SQTIHQWPATLVQPVGSPLSLECTVEGTSNPNLYWYRQAAGRGLQLLFYSVGIGQISSEVPQNLSASRPQDRQFILSSKKLLLSDSGFYLCAWRTQPNTEAFFGQGTRLTVV.

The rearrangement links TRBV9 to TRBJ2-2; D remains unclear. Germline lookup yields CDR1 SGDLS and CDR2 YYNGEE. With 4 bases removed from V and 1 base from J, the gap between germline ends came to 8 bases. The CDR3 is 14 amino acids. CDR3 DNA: TGTGCCAGCAGCCCTCGACAGAACACCGGGGAGCTGTTTTTT. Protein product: CASSPRQNTGELFF.

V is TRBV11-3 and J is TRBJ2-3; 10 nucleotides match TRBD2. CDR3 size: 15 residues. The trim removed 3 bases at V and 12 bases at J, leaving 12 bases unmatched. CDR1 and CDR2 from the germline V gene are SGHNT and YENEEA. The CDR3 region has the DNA TGTGCCAGCAGCTTTGGCCGGTCTAGCGGGAGTTCACAGTATTTT. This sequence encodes CASSFGRSSGSSQYF.